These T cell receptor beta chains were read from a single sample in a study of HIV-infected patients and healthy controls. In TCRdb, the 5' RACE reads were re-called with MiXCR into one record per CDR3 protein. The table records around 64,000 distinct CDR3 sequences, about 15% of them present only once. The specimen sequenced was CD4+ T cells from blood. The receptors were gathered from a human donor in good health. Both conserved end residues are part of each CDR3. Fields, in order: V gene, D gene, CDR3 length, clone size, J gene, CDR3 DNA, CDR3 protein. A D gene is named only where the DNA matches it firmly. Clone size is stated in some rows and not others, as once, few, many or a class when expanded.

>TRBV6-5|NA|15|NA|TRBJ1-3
TGTGCCAGCAGTTATGGGGCAGCCTCTGGAAACACCATATATTTT
CASSYGAASGNTIYF
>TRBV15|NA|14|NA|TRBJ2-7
TGTGCCACCAGCAGAGATGCTGGCGGGTACGAGCAGTACTTC
CATSRDAGGYEQYF
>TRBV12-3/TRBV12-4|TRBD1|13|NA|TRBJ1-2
TGTGCCAGCAGCCCGGGACAGGGCTCTGGCTACACCTTC
CASSPGQGSGYTF
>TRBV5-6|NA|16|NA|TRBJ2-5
TGTGCCAGCAGCTTGGGGTTTACCGGGGGTCAAGAGACCCAGTACTTC
CASSLGFTGGQETQYF
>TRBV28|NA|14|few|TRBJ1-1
TGTGCCAGCAGTTCGGACAAATGGAACACTGAAGCTTTCTTT
CASSSDKWNTEAFF
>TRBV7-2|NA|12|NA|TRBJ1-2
TGTGCCAGCAGTGGGAGTGTGCCGGGCTACACCTTC
CASSGSVPGYTF
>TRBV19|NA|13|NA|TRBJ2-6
TGTGCCAGTAGTAAGTCTGGGGCCAACGTCCTGACTTTC
CASSKSGANVLTF
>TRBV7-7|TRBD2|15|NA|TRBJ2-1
TGTGCTAGCAGCTCCAGCCTGACGTCTAGCGGGAGACGGTTCTTC
CASSSSLTSSGRRFF
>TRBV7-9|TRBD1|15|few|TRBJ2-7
TGTGCCAGCAGCACCACCGGGACAGGGGCCGAGCAGCAGTACTTC
CASSTTGTGAEQQYF
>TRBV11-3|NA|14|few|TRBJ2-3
TGTGCCAGCAGCTCGCCGGAGCCGGCGGATACGCAGTATTTT
CASSSPEPADTQYF
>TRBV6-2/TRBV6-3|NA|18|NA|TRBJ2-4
TGTGCCAGCAGTTACCCACAAGACAGGAGGGTGGCCAAAAACATTCAGTACTTC
CASSYPQDRRVAKNIQYF
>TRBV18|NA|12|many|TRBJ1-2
TGTGCCAGCGCTTCAGACAGGAGCGGCTACACCTTC
CASASDRSGYTF
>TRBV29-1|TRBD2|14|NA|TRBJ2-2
TGCAGCACCCTTAGCGGGGTGAACACCGGGGAGCTGTTTTTT
CSTLSGVNTGELFF
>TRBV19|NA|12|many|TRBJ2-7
TGTGCCAGTAGTCGAGGCTACTACGAGCAGTACTTC
CASSRGYYEQYF
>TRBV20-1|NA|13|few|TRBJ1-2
TGCAGTGCGAGTGCCGGGACCAACTATGGCTACACCTTC
CSASAGTNYGYTF
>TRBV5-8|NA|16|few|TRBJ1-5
TGTGCCAGCAGCCAACCCGATTATTATAGCAATCAGCCCCAGCATTTT
CASSQPDYYSNQPQHF
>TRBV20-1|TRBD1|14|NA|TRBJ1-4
TGCAGTGCTAGAGAAGACAGGGGGCTAGAAAAACTGTTTTTT
CSAREDRGLEKLFF
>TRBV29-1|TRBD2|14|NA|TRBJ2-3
TGCAGCGTTGCCAGCGGGGGCGGGGGAGATACGCAGTATTTT
CSVASGGGGDTQYF
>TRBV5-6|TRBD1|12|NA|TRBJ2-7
TGTGCCAGCAGGGATTATTCAGGGGGGCAGTACTTC
CASRDYSGGQYF
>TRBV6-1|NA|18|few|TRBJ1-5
TGTGCCAGCAGTGCCGTGGGGGCCGTCGGGGGGAGGACTTGGCCCCAGCATTTT
CASSAVGAVGGRTWPQHF
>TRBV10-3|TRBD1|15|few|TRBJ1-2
TGTGCCATCTTCGAGACAGGGGCCCCCTCCTATGGCTACACCTTC
CAIFETGAPSYGYTF
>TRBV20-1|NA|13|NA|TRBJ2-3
TGCAGTAGCCTTAGAGGACACACAGATACGCAGTATTTT
CSSLRGHTDTQYF
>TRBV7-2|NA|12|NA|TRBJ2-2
TGTGCCAGCAGCCCCTACCCCGGGGAGCTGTTTTTT
CASSPYPGELFF
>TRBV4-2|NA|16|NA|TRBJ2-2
TGTGCCAGCAGCCAAGAGGCCGGACATGGTACCGGGGAGCTGTTTTTT
CASSQEAGHGTGELFF
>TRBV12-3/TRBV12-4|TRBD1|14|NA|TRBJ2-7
TGTGCCAGCAGCCGACGGGACAGGGTGGGAGAGCAGTACTTC
CASSRRDRVGEQYF
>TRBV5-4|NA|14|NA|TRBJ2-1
TGTGCCAGCAGCCGACGGGATGTCTACAATGAGCAGTTCTTC
CASSRRDVYNEQFF
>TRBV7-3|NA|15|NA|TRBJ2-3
TGTGCCAGCAGCTTAACTAAGCTAAATACAGATACGCAGTATTTT
CASSLTKLNTDTQYF
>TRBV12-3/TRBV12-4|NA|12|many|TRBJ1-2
TGTGCCAGCAGTTCGGGGGCTTATGGCTACACCTTC
CASSSGAYGYTF
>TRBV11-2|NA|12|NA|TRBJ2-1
TGTGCCAGCAGCTTTTCCAACAATGAGCAGTTCTTC
CASSFSNNEQFF
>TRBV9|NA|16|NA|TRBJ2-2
TGTGCCAGCAGCGTAGTTGGAGGGGGCGTCACCGGGGAGCTGTTTTTT
CASSVVGGGVTGELFF
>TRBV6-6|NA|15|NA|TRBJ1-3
TGTGCCAGCAGTTCGTCGGCGGCCTCTGGAAACACCATATATTTT
CASSSSAASGNTIYF
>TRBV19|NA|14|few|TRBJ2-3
TGTGCCAGTAGCGTGGCGGACCTCACAGATACGCAGTATTTT
CASSVADLTDTQYF
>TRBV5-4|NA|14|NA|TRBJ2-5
TGTGCCAGCAGCTTGGCCGCGTCTGGAGGGACCCAGTACTTC
CASSLAASGGTQYF
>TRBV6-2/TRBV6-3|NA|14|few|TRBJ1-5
TGTGCCAGCATATCCGGGGGGTTCAATCAGCCCCAGCATTTT
CASISGGFNQPQHF
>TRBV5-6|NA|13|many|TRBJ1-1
TGTGCCAGCAGCTCCTTTGGGAGGGGGGAAGCTTTCTTT
CASSSFGRGEAFF
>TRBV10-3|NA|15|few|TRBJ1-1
TGTGCCATCAGTGCCAGCCAAGGGGCGAGGACTGAAGCTTTCTTT
CAISASQGARTEAFF
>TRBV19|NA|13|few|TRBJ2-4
TGTGCCAGTAGTTCCCAGGCCGCAAACATTCAGTACTTC
CASSSQAANIQYF
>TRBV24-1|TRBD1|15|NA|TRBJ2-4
TGTGCCACCAGCGGCTCCGGGACAGGAGCCAACATTCAGTACTTC
CATSGSGTGANIQYF
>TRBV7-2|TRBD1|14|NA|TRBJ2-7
TGTGCCAGCAGCTCAGGACAGGGGAGTTACGAGCAGTACTTC
CASSSGQGSYEQYF
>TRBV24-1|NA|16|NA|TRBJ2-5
TGTGCCACCAGTGTTAACAGTAAAGAACGAAAAGAGACCCAGTACTTC
CATSVNSKERKETQYF
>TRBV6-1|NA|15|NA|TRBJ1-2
TGTGCCAGCAGTTCCGGGACACCAAAAATGTATGGCTACACCTTC
CASSSGTPKMYGYTF
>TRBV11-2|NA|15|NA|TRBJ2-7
TGTGCCAGCAGCCGCGACAAGTATAACTCCTACGAGCAGTACTTC
CASSRDKYNSYEQYF
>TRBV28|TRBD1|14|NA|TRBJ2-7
TGTGCCAGCTTGAACAGGGGCCTCACCTACGAGCAGTACTTC
CASLNRGLTYEQYF